This T cell receptor (beta chain) was retrieved from a study of low-dose radiotherapy and immunotherapy resistance in tumors. TRAV- and TRBV-specific primers were used for first-strand cDNA, which covered alpha and beta chains. The PCR that amplified TCRs ran for 20 cycles, relying on a constant-region primer and a V-primer adapter. TCRdb reprocessed the reads with MiXCR, giving one entry per CDR3 protein. The repertoire has around 79,000 distinct CDR3 sequences, 15% to 20% of them found once; the top ten carry around 6.3%. This clonotype showed up many times. Described time point: before trial treatment. CDR1 and CDR2 from the germline V gene are SGHVS and FQNEAQ. With 5 bases clipped from V and 9 bases from J, the junction kept 10 bases outside the gene matches. CDR3 length: 14 residues.

V is TRBV7-8 and J is TRBJ2-1; 7 positions agree with TRBD2. Material: PBMCs, obtained before treatment. The source of this sequence is a male donor with prostate cancer. The CDR3, as DNA: TGTGCCAGCAGCGAGGTCCCGGGAGGTGGTGAGCAGTTCTTC. It yields the protein CASSEVPGGGEQFF.